This T cell receptor (delta chain) was sequenced for a study of gamma-delta T cells after stem cell transplantation (TCRdb year 2016). CDR1 GEAIGNYY and CDR2 EKD were looked up in the germline V gene. Trimming removed 0 bases from V and 4 bases from J; the gene matches leave 11 bases unexplained. The CDR3, from cysteine to phenylalanine, totals 18 residues. CDR3 DNA is the only sequence kept; it has 54 bases, read in frame from the first base. The library was built by means of RT-PCR. TCRdb records Illumina MiSeq as the sequencer. Public reads were reanalyzed in TCRdb with CATT, and rows carrying the same DNA were merged afterwards. For this sample the table gives more than 1,500 delta-chain clones, of which 20% to 25% were detected only once. Together, the top ten hold roughly 41% of the sample. This clone is termed large (0.1 to 1%). It lacks a known antigen. One base away there is no much larger clone; base qualities are not given.

The sequencing input was gamma-delta T cells. This TCR came from a human donor. It is not recorded whose cells these are; they may come from a transplant donor. The sequence links TRDV2 to TRDJ1, with 12 bases matching TRDD3. The bases are TGTGCCTGTGACACCGTGACCAATCTGGGGGATACGGACGATAAACTCATCTTT. This encodes CACDTVTNLGDTDDKLIF.